Presented here are 8 T cell receptor beta chains from one specimen sequenced in a study of blood T cell repertoires in COVID-19. Produced via immunoSEQ multiplex PCR; TCRdb's table is partial and in-frame only. This sample has 150,000 to 200,000 clones; 86% occur once, and the top ten carry approximately 10%. The sequencing sample was made of peripheral blood. Receptors were obtained from a woman aged 55-70 years with COVID-19, enrolled during active disease.

This clone appeared many times. The V and J genes are TRBV5-4 and TRBJ1-6; possible D gene TRBD1, 5 bases. This CDR3 spans 15 amino acids. The V gene's germline CDR1 is SGHNT and CDR2 YYREEE (reference sequence). Trimming shortened V by 1 base and J by 7 bases, and 12 bases separated the two germline ends. CDR3: CASSLLGEGNSPLHF. The CDR3, as DNA: TGTGCCAGCAGCTTGCTAGGGGAAGGGAATTCACCCCTCCACTTT.

The table lists this clone with a few counts. The chain recombines TRBV30 with TRBJ1-1, with a possible D match to TRBD1 (5 bases). Germline lookup yields CDR1 GTSNPN and CDR2 SVGIG (reference sequence). V lost 3 bases to trimming and J lost 2 bases, with 10 bases between them. The CDR3 spans 13 residues. The CDR3: CAWRSGANTEAFF. Written as DNA, the CDR3 is TGTGCCTGGAGATCTGGGGCTAACACTGAAGCTTTCTTT. Full variable domain (remainder filled in from reference TRBV30 and TRBJ1-1): SQTIHQWPATLVQPVGSPLSLECTVEGTSNPNLYWYRQAAGRGLQLLFYSVGIGQISSEVPQNLSASRPQDRQFILSSKKLLLSDSGFYLCAWRSGANTEAFFGQGTRLTVV.

This clone was detected once. The gene calls are TRBV5-1 and TRBJ2-7, with a tentative D call TRBD2 (6 bases). CDR3 length: 15 amino acids. Trimming removed 4 bases from V and 2 bases from J, with 16 bases in between. Germline values: CDR1 SGHRS, CDR2 YFSETQ. The CDR3 sequence is CASSLGVAATYEQYF. The DNA for the CDR3 is TGCGCCAGCAGCCTGGGCGTAGCGGCGACCTACGAGCAGTACTTC.

V is TRBV12-5 and J is TRBJ1-1; 7 nucleotides align to TRBD1. The CDR3 spans 14 residues. V shed 8 bases and J 4 bases; nucleotides not matched to a gene: 10. CDR1 and CDR2 from the germline V gene are LGHNT and FRNRAP. The CDR3 sequence is CASRQGGVGTEAFF. The CDR3 DNA is TGTGCTAGTCGACAGGGCGGCGTAGGCACTGAAGCTTTCTTT. Full variable domain (rest looked up from reference TRBV12-5 and TRBJ1-1): DARVTQTPRHKVTEMGQEVTMRCQPILGHNTVFWYRQTMMQGLELLAYFRNRAPLDDSGMPKDRFSAEMPDATLATLKIQPSEPRDSAVYFCASRQGGVGTEAFFGQGTRLTVV.

The J gene is TRBJ1-6, the V gene TRBV6-5; D may be TRBD1 (6 bases). Germline values: CDR1 MNHEY, CDR2 SVGAGI. The CDR3 spans 15 residues. The V gene lost 4 bases and the J gene lost 7 bases, with 14 bases spanning the gap. The DNA for the CDR3 is TGTGCCAGCAGTTTGGAGGGGGGGCGGAATTCACCCCTCCACTTT. Encoded protein: CASSLEGGRNSPLHF.

This sequence joins TRBV5-8 and TRBJ1-4; a possible D gene is TRBD1 (5 bases). The V gene lost 1 base and the J gene lost 8 bases, with 12 bases spanning the gap. The CDR3 totals 14 residues. Germline V lookup: CDR1 SGHTS, CDR2 YDEGEE. The CDR3 spells CASSLTPGLEKLFF. As DNA, the CDR3 is TGTGCCAGCAGCTTGACGCCAGGGCTAGAAAAACTGTTTTTT.

This chain links TRBV20-1 with TRBJ1-1; unclear D gene. CDR3 size: 11 residues. The V and J ends lost 1 base and 4 bases respectively, with 4 bases between them. Germline-derived CDR1 and CDR2 are DFQATT and SNEGSKA (reference sequence). The CDR3 DNA is TGCAGTGCTAGAGGGGCCACTGAAGCTTTCTTT. It specifies CSARGATEAFF.

V usage is TRBV28 and J usage is TRBJ1-6; 7 bases map to TRBD1. V lost 3 bases to trimming and J lost 4 bases; unmatched junction nucleotides: 0. The CDR3 is 14 residues long. Germline lookup yields CDR1 MDHEN and CDR2 SYDVKM. CDR3 sequence: CASSLTGYNSPLHF. The CDR3 bases are TGTGCCAGCAGTTTGACAGGGTATAATTCACCCCTCCACTTT.